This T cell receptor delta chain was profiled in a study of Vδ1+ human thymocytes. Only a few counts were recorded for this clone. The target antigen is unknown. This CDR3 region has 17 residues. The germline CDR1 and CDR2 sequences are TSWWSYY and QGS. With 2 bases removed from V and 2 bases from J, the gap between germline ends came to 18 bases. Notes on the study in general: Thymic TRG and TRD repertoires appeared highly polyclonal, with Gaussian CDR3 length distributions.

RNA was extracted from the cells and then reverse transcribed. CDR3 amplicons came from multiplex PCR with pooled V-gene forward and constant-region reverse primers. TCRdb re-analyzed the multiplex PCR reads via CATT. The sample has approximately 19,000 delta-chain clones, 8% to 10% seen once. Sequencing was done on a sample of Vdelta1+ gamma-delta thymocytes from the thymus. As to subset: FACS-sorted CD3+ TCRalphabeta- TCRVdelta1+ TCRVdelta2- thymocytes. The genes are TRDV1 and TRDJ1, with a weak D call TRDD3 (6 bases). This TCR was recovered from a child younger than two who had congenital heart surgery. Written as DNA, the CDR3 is TGTGCTCTTGGGGAAATTGGGAAATGGGGGTTAACCGATAAACTCATCTTT. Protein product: CALGEIGKWGLTDKLIF.